This T cell receptor beta chain was recovered during a study of T cell repertoires in cytomegalovirus infection. About the study: Recently identified HLA-C-restricted CMV epitopes and well-studied HLA-B-restricted CMV epitopes were used by the study. Shared public TCR beta signatures pointed to both CMV infection and a matching HLA type. Study results and caveats: Clonotype analysis showed dominance of the ex vivo response by HLA-C-restricted CMV-specific TCR beta clonotypes. The study identified carriers of CMV plus the relevant HLA from cumulative public TCR beta family frequency.

Germline loops: CDR1 MNHEY, CDR2 SVGAGI. The V and J ends lost 2 bases and 8 bases respectively, with 13 bases between them. The CDR3 consists of 14 residues. From the reads, TCRdb called clonotypes with MiXCR, one entry per CDR3 protein. The table lists about a million distinct CDR3 sequences, roughly a third of them singletons. This clonotype came up a few times. What it binds is unknown. The chain recombines TRBV6-5 with TRBJ2-1, with D perhaps TRBD1 (6 bases). The sequenced sample was cultured CD8+ T cells from PBMCs, obtained from culture after CMV antigen stimulation. The TCR comes from a human donor in good health (CMV status not recorded). Some clones in this sample may be carry-over from other donors' samples. CDR3 in amino acids: CASSYGAGEDEQFF. CDR3 coding DNA: TGTGCCAGCAGTTACGGGGCAGGGGAAGATGAGCAGTTCTTC.